Presented here are 24 T cell receptor beta chains from one specimen sequenced in a study of blood T cell repertoires in COVID-19. Sequencing used immunoSEQ multiplex PCR; TCRdb keeps in-frame clones, though not all of them. The table lists around 300,000 clones, approximately 88% of them singletons. The sequencing sample was made of PBMCs or T cells enriched from blood (not recorded which). The receptors derive from a man aged 25 to 45 who had recovered from COVID-19.

The CDR3 region has the DNA TGTGCCAGCAGCCAAGATTTCTGGGGGACAGGGTCGGCCACTGAAGCTTTCTTT. Translation: CASSQDFWGTGSATEAFF. J is TRBJ1-1 and V is TRBV14; the match to TRBD1 covers 9 bases. The germline CDR1 and CDR2 sequences are SGHDN and FVKESK. J lost 4 bases, V lost 0 bases, and 12 bases had no gene match. The CDR3 totals 18 residues.

The chain combines TRBV20-1 with TRBJ1-6; 10 bases agree with TRBD1. This CDR3 is 14 amino acids long. V was clipped by 3 bases and J by 7 bases; unmatched bases: 3. Germline V gives CDR1 DFQATT, CDR2 SNEGSKA (reference sequence). This CDR3 reads CSASRDRGNSPLHF. The CDR3 DNA reads as TGCAGTGCTAGTCGGGACAGGGGCAATTCACCCCTCCACTTT.

The chain joins TRBV24-1 to TRBJ2-1, with D tentatively TRBD1 (5 bases). The CDR3 spans 13 residues. V shed 7 bases and J shed 7 bases, with 13 bases lying between them. Germline CDR1 reads KGHDR; CDR2 reads SFDVKD. The CDR3 coding sequence is TGTGCCACCAGGGCAGGGCAATGGAATGAGCAGTTCTTC. As protein: CATRAGQWNEQFF.

The genes are TRBV7-2 and TRBJ2-5; the match to TRBD2 covers 9 bases. CDR1 is SGHTA and CDR2 is FQGNSA in the germline V gene. V lost 2 bases, J lost 5 bases, and 6 bases stayed unmatched. The CDR3 is 15 amino acids. DNA of the CDR3: TGTGCCAGCAGCTTACAAGCGGGGGGACGGGAGACCCAGTACTTC. Amino acid sequence: CASSLQAGGRETQYF.

This clone was recorded a few times. This chain uses TRBV5-1 with TRBJ2-3; 14 positions agree with TRBD2. V was clipped by 4 bases and J by 11 bases; unmatched bases: 6. Germline-derived CDR1 and CDR2 are SGHRS and YFSETQ. This CDR3 contains 14 residues. The CDR3 nucleotides read TGCGCCAGCAGCATCGGACTAGCGGGGGGCCTGCAGTATTTT. Translated: CASSIGLAGGLQYF.

The rearrangement uses TRBV24-1 and TRBJ2-2, with D tentatively TRBD1 (6 bases). The CDR3 sequence is 16 residues long. Trimming stripped 3 bases from V and 6 bases from J, with 16 bases between. Germline V gene lookup returns CDR1 KGHDR and CDR2 SFDVKD. The DNA for the CDR3 is TGTGCCACCAGTGATAGGACAGTTAGAGTTGCCGGGGAGCTGTTTTTT. Amino acid sequence: CATSDRTVRVAGELFF.

The V call is TRBV4-1, the J call TRBJ1-1; TRBD1 agrees at 7 bases. This CDR3 spans 16 amino acids. Germline V lookup: CDR1 MGHRA, CDR2 YSYEKL. V shed 5 bases and J 5 bases; nucleotides not matched to a gene: 14. The CDR3 nucleotides read TGCGCCAGCAGCGGACCTGGATCCTCAGGGGGTACTGAAGCTTTCTTT. This sequence encodes CASSGPGSSGGTEAFF.

The chain joins TRBV7-9 to TRBJ2-3, with 11 bases lining up with TRBD2. The trim removed 6 bases at V and 5 bases at J, leaving 4 bases unmatched. CDR1 and CDR2 from the germline V gene are SEHNR and FQNEAQ (reference sequence). The CDR3 has 14 residues. CDR3 nucleotide sequence: TGTGCCAGCAGGACTAGCGGGGCCGGAGATACGCAGTATTTT. This sequence encodes CASRTSGAGDTQYF. Filled out from reference TRBV7-9 and TRBJ2-3, the complete variable domain reads DTGVSQNPRHKITKRGQNVTFRCDPISEHNRLYWYRQTLGQGPEFLTYFQNEAQLEKSRLLSDRFSAERPKGSFSTLEIQRTEQGDSAMYLCASRTSGAGDTQYFGPGTRLTVL.

V is TRBV5-6 and J is TRBJ2-1, with TRBD2 matching 13 bases. Germline lookup yields CDR1 SGHDT and CDR2 YYEEEE. V shed 3 bases and J 6 bases; nucleotides not matched to a gene: 9. The CDR3 covers 17 residues. CDR3 in amino acids: CASSWGLGTSGANEQFF. DNA for the CDR3: TGTGCCAGCAGCTGGGGCTTGGGGACTAGCGGGGCCAATGAGCAGTTCTTC. Based on the CDR3 plus reference TRBV5-6 and TRBJ2-1, the full variable domain is DAGVTQSPTHLIKTRGQQVTLRCSPKSGHDTVSWYQQALGQGPQFIFQYYEEEERQRGNFPDRFSGHQFPNYSSELNVNALLLGDSALYLCASSWGLGTSGANEQFFGPGTRLTVL.

The V gene is TRBV19, the J gene TRBJ2-7; D is undetermined. The CDR3 length is 15 residues. CDR1 is LNHDA and CDR2 is SQIVND in the germline V gene (reference sequence). V gave up 1 base and J gave up 3 bases, with 13 bases separating them. The CDR3 is CASSIGRDIGYEQYF. The CDR3 bases are TGTGCCAGTAGTATAGGAAGAGACATTGGCTACGAGCAGTACTTC.

This clone was observed a few times. This chain links TRBV7-9 with TRBJ1-4; 11 bases align to TRBD1. CDR1 is SEHNR and CDR2 is FQNEAQ in the germline V gene (reference sequence). This CDR3 is 17 amino acids long. V was pared by 3 bases and J by 4 bases, with 7 bases of the junction left unmatched. This CDR3 reads CASSFGQGALVNEKLFF. DNA of the CDR3: TGTGCCAGCAGCTTCGGACAGGGGGCCCTTGTTAATGAAAAACTGTTTTTT. Full variable domain (outside the CDR3, taken from reference TRBV7-9 and TRBJ1-4): DTGVSQNPRHKITKRGQNVTFRCDPISEHNRLYWYRQTLGQGPEFLTYFQNEAQLEKSRLLSDRFSAERPKGSFSTLEIQRTEQGDSAMYLCASSFGQGALVNEKLFFGSGTQLSVL.

The chain couples TRBV5-6 to TRBJ1-1, with 7 bases identical to TRBD1. Germline values: CDR1 SGHDT, CDR2 YYEEEE. Losses at the gene ends were 1 base for V and 4 bases for J; bases not matched to a gene: 7. This CDR3 region has 15 residues. CDR3 protein: CASSLSPGGITEAFF. CDR3 sequence (DNA): TGTGCCAGCAGCTTGTCCCCAGGGGGGATCACTGAAGCTTTCTTT.

The chain recombines TRBV7-9 with TRBJ2-3, with 7 nucleotides matching TRBD2. CDR3 size: 14 residues. V lost 5 bases to trimming and J lost 1 base; unmatched junction nucleotides: 3. Germline V lookup: CDR1 SEHNR, CDR2 FQNEAQ (reference sequence). The DNA of the CDR3 is TGTGCCAGCAGCCGGGGGGATGGCACAGATACGCAGTATTTT. It codes for CASSRGDGTDTQYF.

The chain is built from TRBV7-9 and TRBJ2-7; D not resolved. Germline V gene data show CDR1 as SEHNR and CDR2 as FQNEAQ (reference sequence). The CDR3 extends over 12 amino acids. V was trimmed by 10 bases and J by 5 bases, leaving 15 bases between them. The CDR3, as DNA: TGTGCCACTCGTGGGCTCCGGAACGAGCAGTACTTC. It yields the protein CATRGLRNEQYF. Together with reference TRBV7-9 and TRBJ2-7, the CDR3 gives the full variable domain: DTGVSQNPRHKITKRGQNVTFRCDPISEHNRLYWYRQTLGQGPEFLTYFQNEAQLEKSRLLSDRFSAERPKGSFSTLEIQRTEQGDSAMYLCATRGLRNEQYFGPGTRLTVT.

The chain employs TRBV9 and TRBJ2-2; D is unclear. The length of the CDR3 is 15 residues. Germline V gene data show CDR1 as SGDLS and CDR2 as YYNGEE. V was clipped by 0 bases and J by 6 bases, with 12 bases between them. The CDR3 DNA reads TGTGCCAGCAGCGTAGGGTCAACTCCCGCCGGGGAGCTGTTTTTT. This codes for CASSVGSTPAGELFF.

The V and J genes are TRBV11-3 and TRBJ1-2; 11 bases agree with TRBD1. CDR1 and CDR2 from the germline V gene are SGHNT and YENEEA. The CDR3 extends over 15 amino acids. Germline trimming cut 0 bases from V and 6 bases from J; bases unmatched to any gene: 3. The CDR3 DNA reads as TGTGCCAGCAGCTTAGAAGGGACAGGGGGAAATGGCTACACCTTC. Protein product: CASSLEGTGGNGYTF.

The V and J genes are TRBV27 and TRBJ1-4; D is perhaps TRBD1 (6 bases). Germline V gene sequence: CDR1 MNHEY, CDR2 SMNVEV (reference sequence). This CDR3 comprises 16 residues. Trimming removed 4 bases at V and 9 bases at J, with 21 bases between. The CDR3, as DNA: TGTGCCAGCAGTTCAAGCCTACAGGGAGCGGGAAAAAAACTGTTTTTT. It is translated as CASSSSLQGAGKKLFF.

The V call is TRBV9, the J call TRBJ1-2; 9 nucleotides agree with TRBD1. Germline CDR1 reads SGDLS; CDR2 reads YYNGEE. The CDR3 extends over 14 amino acids. V lost 2 bases, J lost 5 bases, and 4 bases stayed unmatched. The CDR3 DNA reads as TGTGCCAGCAGCGTGGGACAGGGCCTTTATGGCTACACCTTC. It encodes CASSVGQGLYGYTF.

J is TRBJ1-3 and V is TRBV2, with 9 positions matching TRBD1. Per germline, CDR1 SNHLY and CDR2 FYNNEI. The CDR3 length is 13 residues. Germline trimming cut 6 bases from V and 7 bases from J; bases unmatched to any gene: 4. CDR3 nucleotide sequence: TGTGCCAGCAGACAGGGGGCCGTGAACACCATATATTTT. This encodes CASRQGAVNTIYF.

Remarks on this clone: This specimen includes other DNA sequences encoding the same CDR3. V gene TRBV5-1 combines with J gene TRBJ2-3; the match to TRBD2 covers 8 bases. Germline loops: CDR1 SGHRS, CDR2 YFSETQ. The CDR3 has 15 amino acids. V lost 2 bases and J lost 2; bases outside the gene matches: 4. CDR3 amino acids: CASSLQAGDTDTQYF. The CDR3 DNA is TGCGCCAGCAGCTTACAAGCGGGGGACACAGATACGCAGTATTTT.

This sequence joins TRBV18 and TRBJ2-3, with 8 bases identical to TRBD1. Germline V gives CDR1 KGHSH, CDR2 LQKENI. CDR3 length equals 15 residues. Unmatched junction bases numbered 4, after V lost 5 bases and J lost 0 bases. CDR3 sequence (DNA): TGTGCCAGCTCAACCGGGACAGGTAGCACAGATACGCAGTATTTT. Encoded protein: CASSTGTGSTDTQYF.

The chain recombines TRBV2 with TRBJ1-6; no definite D call. Deletions cut 4 bases from V and 9 bases from J, with 16 bases between. Germline CDR1 and CDR2: SNHLY and FYNNEI. CDR3 length: 15 residues. The DNA for the CDR3 is TGTGCCAGCAGTGGTCATCCGGGTGACGGTTCACCCCTCCACTTT. It yields the protein CASSGHPGDGSPLHF.

This clone was found a few times. The chain joins TRBV5-1 to TRBJ1-1, with 7 nucleotides matching TRBD1. With 3 bases clipped from V and 5 bases from J, the junction kept 10 bases outside the gene matches. The CDR3 covers 15 residues. CDR1 and CDR2 from the germline V gene are SGHRS and YFSETQ. The CDR3 bases are TGCGCCAGCAGCTATCAGACAGGGCCTGGAACTGAAGCTTTCTTT. Protein sequence: CASSYQTGPGTEAFF.

V and J are TRBV5-8 and TRBJ1-6; tentatively, D is TRBD1 (5 bases). CDR1 and CDR2 from the germline V gene are SGHTS and YDEGEE. Trimming removed 2 bases from V and 8 bases from J, with 11 bases in between. The CDR3 is 14 amino acids. In DNA form, the CDR3 reads TGTGCCAGCAGCTTACAGGACCTCCATTCACCCCTCCACTTT. It encodes CASSLQDLHSPLHF.